Listed below are T cell receptor beta chains from one sample, sequenced in a study of blood T cell repertoires in COVID-19. This table comes from immunoSEQ multiplex PCR, and its TCRdb copy is limited to in-frame clones, with some not included. Among about 170,000 clones listed, just under 85% were seen once. Specimen: peripheral blood. The receptor set was obtained from an elderly woman with COVID-19, enrolled during active disease. CDR3s include the opening cysteine and the closing phenylalanine or tryptophan. D genes are given only for firm matches. Not every row has a clone size; where given, it reads once, few, many or a size class.

clone_size j_call d_call v_call cdr3_aa cdr3_nt
- TRBJ2-7 - TRBV4-1 CASSQGWPGLNTYEQYF TGCGCCAGCAGCCAAGGATGGCCGGGACTCAATACCTACGAGCAGTACTTC
- TRBJ2-7 - TRBV5-4 CASSSGDNRGNEQYF TGTGCCAGCAGCTCAGGGGACAATCGGGGAAACGAGCAGTACTTC
- TRBJ2-1 TRBD1 TRBV9 CASSRDWTGRNNFKDEQFF TGTGCCAGCAGCAGAGATTGGACAGGACGTAACAATTTTAAGGATGAGCAGTTCTTC
- TRBJ2-2 - TRBV11-3 CASSWRDGELFF TGTGCCAGCAGCTGGCGGGACGGGGAGCTGTTTTTT
- TRBJ2-5 TRBD1 TRBV5-1 CASSGGQGASETQYF TGCGCCAGCAGCGGCGGACAGGGGGCAAGCGAGACCCAGTACTTC
- TRBJ1-2 TRBD1 TRBV6-5 CASSTRDRANYGYTF TGTGCCAGCAGTACCAGGGACAGGGCGAACTATGGCTACACCTTC
- TRBJ1-1 - TRBV5-1 CASSLVERAEAFF TGCGCCAGCAGCTTGGTTGAGAGGGCTGAAGCTTTCTTT
- TRBJ2-5 - TRBV5-1 CASSLGRGETQYF TGCGCCAGCAGCTTGGGTAGGGGGGAGACCCAGTACTTC
once TRBJ1-2 - TRBV12-3/TRBV12-4 CASSLRGYGYTF TGTGCCAGCAGTTTAAGGGGGTATGGCTACACCTTC
- TRBJ2-3 TRBD1 TRBV24-1 CATRSGTGETDTQYF TGTGCCACACGGTCCGGGACAGGAGAAACAGATACGCAGTATTTT
few TRBJ2-1 TRBD2 TRBV3-1/TRBV3-2 CASSHQGGLAGTNEQFF TGTGCCAGCAGCCACCAAGGAGGACTAGCGGGAACCAATGAGCAGTTCTTC
- TRBJ2-4 - TRBV29-1 CSVRELAKNIQYF TGCAGCGTCCGAGAATTAGCCAAAAACATTCAGTACTTC
- TRBJ2-3 TRBD1 TRBV6-5 CASRGTGSQGTQYF TGTGCCAGCAGGGGGACAGGGAGTCAGGGTACGCAGTATTTT
- TRBJ1-2 - TRBV19 CASTRGDGLYGYTF TGTGCCAGCACCCGCGGGGACGGACTCTATGGCTACACCTTC
- TRBJ1-3 - TRBV6-5 CATQGAGNTIYF TGTGCCACTCAGGGCGCTGGAAACACCATATATTTT
- TRBJ1-1 - TRBV4-1 CASSSIPGENTEAFF TGCGCCAGCAGCTCCATCCCGGGGGAGAACACTGAAGCTTTCTTT
- TRBJ1-1 - TRBV7-9 CAGYRSGTEAFF TGTGCCGGCTACAGGAGTGGGACTGAAGCTTTCTTT
- TRBJ2-2 - TRBV11-1 CAGQKDTGELFF TGTGCGGGGCAGAAAGATACCGGGGAGCTGTTTTTT
- TRBJ2-7 TRBD1 TRBV10-3 CATRPQRTGEIGYEQYF TGTGCCACCCGACCACAGCGGACAGGGGAGATAGGCTACGAGCAGTACTTC
- TRBJ2-7 - TRBV5-6 CASSASRGATYEQYF TGTGCCAGCAGCGCGTCCCGGGGGGCCACCTACGAGCAGTACTTC
- TRBJ1-1 TRBD1 TRBV3-1/TRBV3-2 CASSQQRTGATEAFF TGTGCCAGCAGCCAACAAAGGACAGGGGCCACTGAAGCTTTCTTT
- TRBJ2-5 TRBD2 TRBV7-3 CASSLSAGGQETQYF TGTGCCAGCAGCTTAAGTGCGGGAGGGCAAGAGACCCAGTACTTC
few TRBJ2-1 - TRBV6-4 CASTPPARGARQFF TGTGCCAGCACCCCCCCCGCCAGGGGGGCGCGGCAGTTCTTC
few TRBJ2-7 - TRBV9 CASSVGTASYEQYF TGTGCCAGCAGCGTAGGGACAGCGTCCTACGAGCAGTACTTC
- TRBJ2-2 - TRBV4-2 CASSQGWQSGELFF TGTGCCAGCAGCCAAGGTTGGCAAAGCGGGGAGCTGTTTTTT
- TRBJ2-7 - TRBV29-1 CSVSASGRPYEQYF TGCAGCGTTTCAGCCTCGGGGAGGCCCTACGAGCAGTACTTC
- TRBJ1-6 - TRBV7-3 CASSLGGLSPLHF TGTGCCAGCAGCTTAGGAGGCCTTTCACCCCTCCACTTT
many TRBJ1-6 - TRBV3-1/TRBV3-2 CASSQLGALSPLHF TGTGCCAGCAGCCAGTTGGGGGCTTTATCACCCCTCCACTTT
- TRBJ2-2 - TRBV5-1 CASSSGVGELFF TGCGCCAGCAGTTCGGGGGTCGGGGAGCTGTTTTTT
- TRBJ2-1 - TRBV28 CASSPRGILYNEQFF TGTGCCAGCAGCCCCCGAGGGATCCTATACAATGAGCAGTTCTTC
- TRBJ2-2 TRBD2 TRBV9 CASSVAGGLGTGELFF TGTGCCAGCAGCGTAGCGGGGGGGCTGGGTACCGGGGAGCTGTTTTTT
- TRBJ1-2 - TRBV3-1/TRBV3-2 CASRDRGGNGYTF TGTGCCAGCAGAGATAGGGGAGGGAATGGCTACACCTTC